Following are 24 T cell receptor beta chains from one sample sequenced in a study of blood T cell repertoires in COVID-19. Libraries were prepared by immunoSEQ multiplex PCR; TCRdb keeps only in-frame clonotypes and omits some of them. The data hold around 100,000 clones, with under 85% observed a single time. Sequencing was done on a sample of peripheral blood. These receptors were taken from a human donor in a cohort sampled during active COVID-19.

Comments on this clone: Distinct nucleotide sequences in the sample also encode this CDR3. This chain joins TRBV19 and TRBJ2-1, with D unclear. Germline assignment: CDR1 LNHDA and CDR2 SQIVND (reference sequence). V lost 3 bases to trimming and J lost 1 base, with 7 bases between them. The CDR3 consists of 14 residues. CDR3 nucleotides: TGTGCCAGTAGTATGGGCTCTTCCTACAATGAGCAGTTCTTC. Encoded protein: CASSMGSSYNEQFF.

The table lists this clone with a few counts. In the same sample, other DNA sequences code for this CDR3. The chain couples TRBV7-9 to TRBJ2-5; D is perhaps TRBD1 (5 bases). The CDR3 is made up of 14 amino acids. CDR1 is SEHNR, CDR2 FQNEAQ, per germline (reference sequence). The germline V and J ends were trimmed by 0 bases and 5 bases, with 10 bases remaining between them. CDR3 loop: CASSLAKGRETQYF. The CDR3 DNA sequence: TGTGCCAGCAGCTTAGCGAAGGGGCGGGAGACCCAGTACTTC.

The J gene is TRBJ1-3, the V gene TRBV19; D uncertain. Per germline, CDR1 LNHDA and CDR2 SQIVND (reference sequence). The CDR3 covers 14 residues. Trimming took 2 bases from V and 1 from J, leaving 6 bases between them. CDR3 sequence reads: CASSIIPSGNTIYF. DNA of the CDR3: TGTGCCAGTAGTATAATTCCTTCTGGAAACACCATATATTTT.

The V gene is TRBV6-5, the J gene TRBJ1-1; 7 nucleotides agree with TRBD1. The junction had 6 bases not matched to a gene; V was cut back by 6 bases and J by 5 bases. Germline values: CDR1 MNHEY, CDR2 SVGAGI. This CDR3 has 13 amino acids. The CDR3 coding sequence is TGTGCCAGCAGCAAGACAGGGTTGACTGAAGCTTTCTTT. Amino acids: CASSKTGLTEAFF.

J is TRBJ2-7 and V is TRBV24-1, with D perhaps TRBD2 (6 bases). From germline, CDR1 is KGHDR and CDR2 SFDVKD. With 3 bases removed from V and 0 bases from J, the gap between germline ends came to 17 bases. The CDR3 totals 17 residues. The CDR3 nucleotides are TGTGCCACCAGTGATATTAGCGGATCCCTTAGCTCCTACGAGCAGTACTTC. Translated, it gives CATSDISGSLSSYEQYF.

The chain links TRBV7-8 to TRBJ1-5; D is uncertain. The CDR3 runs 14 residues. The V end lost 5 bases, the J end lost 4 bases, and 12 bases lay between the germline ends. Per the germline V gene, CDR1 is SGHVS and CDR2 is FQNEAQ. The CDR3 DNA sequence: TGTGCCAGCAGCCGCCTTGTAACTAATCAGCCCCAGCATTTT. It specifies CASSRLVTNQPQHF.

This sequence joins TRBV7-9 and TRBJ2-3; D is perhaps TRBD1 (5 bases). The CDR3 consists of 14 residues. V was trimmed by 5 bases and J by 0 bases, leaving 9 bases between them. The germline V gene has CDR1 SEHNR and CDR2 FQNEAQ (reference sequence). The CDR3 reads CASSPRVSTDTQYF. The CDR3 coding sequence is TGTGCCAGCAGCCCCAGGGTCAGCACAGATACGCAGTATTTT.

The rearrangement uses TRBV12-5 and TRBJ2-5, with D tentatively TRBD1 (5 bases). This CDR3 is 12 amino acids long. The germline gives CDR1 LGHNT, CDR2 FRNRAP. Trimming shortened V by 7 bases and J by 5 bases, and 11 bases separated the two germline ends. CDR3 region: CASVGLAETQYF. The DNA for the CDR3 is TGTGCTAGTGTGGGGCTCGCGGAGACCCAGTACTTC.

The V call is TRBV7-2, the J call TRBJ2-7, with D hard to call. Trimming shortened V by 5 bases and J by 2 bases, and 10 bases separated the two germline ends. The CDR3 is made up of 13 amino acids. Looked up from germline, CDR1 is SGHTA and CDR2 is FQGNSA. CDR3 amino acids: CASSPYMAYEQYF. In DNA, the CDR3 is TGTGCCAGCAGCCCTTACATGGCCTACGAGCAGTACTTC.

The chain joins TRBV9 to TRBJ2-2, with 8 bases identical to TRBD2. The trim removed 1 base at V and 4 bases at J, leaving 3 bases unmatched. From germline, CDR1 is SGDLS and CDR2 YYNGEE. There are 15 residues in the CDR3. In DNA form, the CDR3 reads TGTGCCAGCAGCGTAAGGCTAGCGGGCACCGGGGAGCTGTTTTTT. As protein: CASSVRLAGTGELFF. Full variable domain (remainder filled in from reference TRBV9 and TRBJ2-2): DSGVTQTPKHLITATGQRVTLRCSPRSGDLSVYWYQQSLDQGLQFLIQYYNGEERAKGNILERFSAQQFPDLHSELNLSSLELGDSALYFCASSVRLAGTGELFFGEGSRLTVL.

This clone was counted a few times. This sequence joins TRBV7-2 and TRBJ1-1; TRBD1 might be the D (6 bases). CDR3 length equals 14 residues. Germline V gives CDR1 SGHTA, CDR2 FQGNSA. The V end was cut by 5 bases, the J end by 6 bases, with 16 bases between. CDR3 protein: CASSLGGGGAEAFF. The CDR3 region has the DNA TGTGCCAGCAGCCTAGGGGGTGGGGGCGCTGAAGCTTTCTTT. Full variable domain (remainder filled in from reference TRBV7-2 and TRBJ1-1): GAGVSQSPSNKVTEKGKDVELRCDPISGHTALYWYRQSLGQGLEFLIYFQGNSAPDKSGLPSDRFSAERTGGSVSTLTIQRTQQEDSAVYLCASSLGGGGAEAFFGQGTRLTVV.

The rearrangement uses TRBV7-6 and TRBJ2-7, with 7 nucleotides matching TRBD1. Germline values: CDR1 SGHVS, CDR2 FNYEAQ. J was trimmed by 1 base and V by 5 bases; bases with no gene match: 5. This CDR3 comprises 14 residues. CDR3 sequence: CASSRMTGSYEQYF. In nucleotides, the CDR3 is TGTGCCAGCAGCCGAATGACAGGGTCCTACGAGCAGTACTTC.

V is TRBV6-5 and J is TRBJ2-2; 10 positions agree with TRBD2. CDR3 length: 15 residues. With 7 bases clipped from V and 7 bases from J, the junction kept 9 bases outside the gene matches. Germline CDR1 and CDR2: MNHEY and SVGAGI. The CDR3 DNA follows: TGTGCCAGCACCCAGGCTAGCGGGAGTCACGGGGAGCTGTTTTTT. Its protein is CASTQASGSHGELFF.

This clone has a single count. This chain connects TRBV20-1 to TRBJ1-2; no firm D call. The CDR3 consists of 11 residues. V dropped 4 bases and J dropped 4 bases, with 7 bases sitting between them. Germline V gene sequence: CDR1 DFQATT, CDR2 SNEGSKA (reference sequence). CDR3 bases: TGCAGTGCTACGAACACCTATGGCTACACCTTC. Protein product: CSATNTYGYTF.

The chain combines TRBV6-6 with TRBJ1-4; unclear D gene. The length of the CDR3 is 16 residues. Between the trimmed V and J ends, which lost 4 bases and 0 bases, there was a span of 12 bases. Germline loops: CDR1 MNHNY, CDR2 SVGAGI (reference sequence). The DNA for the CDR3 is TGTGCCAGCAGTTTGAGGGTGGGCGCAACTAATGAAAAACTGTTTTTT. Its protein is CASSLRVGATNEKLFF.

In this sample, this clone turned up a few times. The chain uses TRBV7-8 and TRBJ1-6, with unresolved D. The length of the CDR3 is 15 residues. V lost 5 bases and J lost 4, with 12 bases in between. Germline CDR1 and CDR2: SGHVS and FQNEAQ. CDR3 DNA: TGTGCCAGCAGCCCCATAGACATGTATAATTCACCCCTCCACTTT. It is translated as CASSPIDMYNSPLHF.

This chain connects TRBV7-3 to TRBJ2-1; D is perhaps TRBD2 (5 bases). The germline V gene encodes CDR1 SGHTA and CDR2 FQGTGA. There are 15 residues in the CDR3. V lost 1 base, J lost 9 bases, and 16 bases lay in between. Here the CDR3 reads CASSLRLAGKSEQFF. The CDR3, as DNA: TGTGCCAGCAGCTTAAGGTTGGCGGGCAAAAGTGAGCAGTTCTTC.

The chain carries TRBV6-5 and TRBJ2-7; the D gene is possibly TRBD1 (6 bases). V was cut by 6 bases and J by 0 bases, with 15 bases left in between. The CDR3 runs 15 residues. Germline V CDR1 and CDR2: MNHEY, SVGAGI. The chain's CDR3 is CASSGRTAGSYEQYF. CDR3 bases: TGTGCCAGCAGCGGAAGGACAGCAGGCTCCTACGAGCAGTACTTC.

The CDR3 spells CASSVNRDSYYEQYF. CDR3 DNA sequence: TGTGCCAGCAGCGTGAACCGGGACAGCTACTACGAGCAGTACTTC. This chain links TRBV5-5 with TRBJ2-7, with TRBD1 identical over 7 bases. Germline trimming cut 4 bases from V and 3 bases from J; bases unmatched to any gene: 10. This CDR3 spans 15 amino acids. Germline lookup yields CDR1 SGHKS and CDR2 YYEKEE (reference sequence).

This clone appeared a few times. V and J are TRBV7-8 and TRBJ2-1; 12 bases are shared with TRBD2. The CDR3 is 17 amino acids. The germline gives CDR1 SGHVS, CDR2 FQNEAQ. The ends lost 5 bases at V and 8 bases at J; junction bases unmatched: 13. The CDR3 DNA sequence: TGTGCCAGCAGCCTCCCACTAGCGGGAGGCCCCTTCGATGAGCAGTTCTTC. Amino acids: CASSLPLAGGPFDEQFF.

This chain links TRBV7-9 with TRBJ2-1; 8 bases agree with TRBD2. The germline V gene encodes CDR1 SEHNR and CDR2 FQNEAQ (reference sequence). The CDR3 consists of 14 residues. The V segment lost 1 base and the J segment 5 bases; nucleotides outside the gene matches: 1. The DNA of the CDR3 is TGTGCCAGCAGCTTAGGCGGGAGGAACAATGAGCAGTTCTTC. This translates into CASSLGGRNNEQFF.

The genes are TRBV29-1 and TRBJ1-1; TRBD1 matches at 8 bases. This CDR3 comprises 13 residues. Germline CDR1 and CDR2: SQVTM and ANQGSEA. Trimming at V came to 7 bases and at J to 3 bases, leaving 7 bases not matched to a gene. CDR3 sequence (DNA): TGCAGCGATTCTCGGACAGGGCACACTGAAGCTTTCTTT. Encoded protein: CSDSRTGHTEAFF.

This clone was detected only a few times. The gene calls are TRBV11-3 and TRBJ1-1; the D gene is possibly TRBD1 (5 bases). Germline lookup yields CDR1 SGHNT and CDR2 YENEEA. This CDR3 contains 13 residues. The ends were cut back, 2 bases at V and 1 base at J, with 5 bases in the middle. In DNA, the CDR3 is TGTGCCAGCAGCTTAACAGGGAACACTGAAGCTTTCTTT. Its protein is CASSLTGNTEAFF.

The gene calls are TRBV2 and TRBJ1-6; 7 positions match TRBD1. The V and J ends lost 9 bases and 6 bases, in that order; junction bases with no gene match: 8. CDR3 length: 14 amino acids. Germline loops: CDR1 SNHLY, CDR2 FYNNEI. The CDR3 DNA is TGTGCCAGTTCAACAGGGGCTGTTAATTCACCCCTCCACTTT. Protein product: CASSTGAVNSPLHF.